This TCR beta chain is from a study of tissue T cells after allogeneic stem cell transplantation. General study findings and limits: This small cohort was clinically heterogeneous, and sampling depth was a limitation.

Note on this clone: Its matching antigen is unknown. Here the gene names and germline are mouse. The read gets to within 1 residue of the CDR3 end, and the germline J gene fills in the rest. The same CDR3 can be traced to other DNA sequences in this sample.

Time point denoted: mouse harvest day 14 after allogeneic transplant. Tail vein injection delivered 10^7 T-cell-depleted bone marrow cells and 10^6 splenic CD5+ T cells. This mouse GVHD model was MHC-mismatched B6 to BALB/c, profiled day 7 or 14. CDR3 sequences, V/J genes, frequencies and template counts came from survey-depth TCRbeta sequencing. Assay used: immunoSEQ multiplex PCR; TCRdb lists only in-frame clones, some missing. The table records nearly 7,000 clones, about a third of them present only once. Trimming took off 2 bases at V and 0 bases at J, with 5 bases between the two ends. This CDR3 contains 14 residues. Per germline, CDR1 SNHLY and CDR2 FYNGKV (reference sequence).

The receptor's source is a female BALB/c mouse given C57BL/6 T cells with graft-versus-host disease after an allogeneic hematopoietic cell transplant. The sequenced sample consisted of skin. The chain recombines TRBV3 with TRBJ1-3; no clear D gene. Here the CDR3 reads CASSLRNSGNTLYF. The covered CDR3 bases are TGTGCCAGCAGCTTAAGGAATTCTGGAAATACGCTCTAT.